A single TCR beta chain is shown here with its context. V was clipped by 3 bases and J by 0 bases; unmatched bases: 4. This CDR3 region has 16 residues. Germline V lookup: CDR1 LNHDA, CDR2 SQIVND (reference sequence). The record originates from a study of blood T cell repertoires in COVID-19. On the study more broadly: COVID-19 samples, acute and convalescent, were from the United States, Italy and Spain. The cDNA or gDNA used as material had been derived from T cells, B-cell-depleted T cells, or PBMCs.

In the authors' workflow: Amplification of reference gene primers provided the estimated nucleated cell counts. Assay used: immunoSEQ multiplex PCR; TCRdb lists only in-frame clones, some missing. The V and J calls and the clone size are those of that table, but D and trimming were determined from the DNA. The table records roughly 280,000 clones, about 85% of them present only once. The sample was peripheral blood. The chain is built from TRBV19 and TRBJ2-3; 9 bases are shared with TRBD2. This clonotype was sampled from a man aged 55-75 years with acute or convalescent COVID-19. The CDR3 loop is CASSMGTSRSTDTQYF. CDR3 DNA: TGTGCCAGTAGTATGGGGACTAGCAGAAGCACAGATACGCAGTATTTT.